This T cell receptor beta chain emerged from a study of cytomegalovirus exposure and HLA in healthy donors. Vbeta (60) and Jbeta (13) primers were used in the PCR. Using immunoSEQ multiplex PCR, the repertoire was profiled, and TCRdb retains in-frame clones only, with some absent. The table records under 150,000 clones, about two thirds of them present only once. Everyone who donated was a healthy bone marrow donor. The CDR3 extends over 17 amino acids. Looked up from germline, CDR1 is MDHEN and CDR2 is SYDVKM. V was clipped by 5 bases and J by 5 bases; unmatched bases: 15. Sequencing input: PBMCs. The clonotype comes from a man in his forties in good health and CMV-seronegative. This chain joins TRBV28 and TRBJ2-5, with 9 bases that match TRBD2. The CDR3 DNA sequence: TGTGCCAGCAGTATCCTTGATGGTAGCGGGAGTAATGAGACCCAGTACTTC. Translated, it gives CASSILDGSGSNETQYF. Looking up the rest from reference TRBV28 and TRBJ2-5 gives the full variable domain: DVKVTQSSRYLVKRTGEKVFLECVQDMDHENMFWYRQDPGLGLRLIYFSYDVKMKEKGDIPEGYSVSREKKERFSLILESASTNQTSMYLCASSILDGSGSNETQYFGPGTRLLVL.